The sequence of this T cell receptor beta chain was determined in a study of blood T cell repertoires in COVID-19. Across the study: Italy, Spain and the United States were the sources of the convalescent and acute COVID-19 samples. Sample material is recorded as cDNA or gDNA derived from T cells, B-cell-depleted T cells, or PBMCs.

Original analysis: How many nucleated cells were present was estimated from reference gene primer amplification. Measured with immunoSEQ multiplex PCR; TCRdb has only the in-frame clones, and not every one. V and J calls and clone size are those listed in that table; D and trimming were worked out from the DNA. The repertoire includes 62,000 or so clones, about 86% of them detected once, and approximately 1.4% sits in the top ten. The CDR3 runs to 12 residues. Germline CDR1 and CDR2: SEHNR and FQNEAQ (reference sequence). Trimming removed 3 bases from V and 8 bases from J, with 10 bases in between. V is TRBV7-9 and J is TRBJ1-2; possibly TRBD1 for D (5 bases). The origin of this receptor is a woman aged 55-75 years with acute or convalescent COVID-19. Sequenced sample: peripheral blood. CDR3 sequence: CASSFQGPGYTF. CDR3 in DNA: TGTGCCAGCAGCTTCCAGGGTCCCGGCTACACCTTC.